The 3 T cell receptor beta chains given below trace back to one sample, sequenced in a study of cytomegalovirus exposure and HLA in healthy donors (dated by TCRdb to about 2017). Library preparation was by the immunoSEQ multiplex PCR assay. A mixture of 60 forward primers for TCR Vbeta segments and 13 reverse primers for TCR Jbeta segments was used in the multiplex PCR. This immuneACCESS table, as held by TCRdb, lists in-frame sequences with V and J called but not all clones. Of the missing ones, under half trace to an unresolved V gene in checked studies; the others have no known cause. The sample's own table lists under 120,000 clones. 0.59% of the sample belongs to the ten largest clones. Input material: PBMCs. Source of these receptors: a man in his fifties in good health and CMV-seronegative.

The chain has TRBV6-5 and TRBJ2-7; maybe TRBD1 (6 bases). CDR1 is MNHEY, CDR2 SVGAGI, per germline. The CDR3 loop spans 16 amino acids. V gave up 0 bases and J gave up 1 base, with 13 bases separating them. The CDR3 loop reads CASSYSRTDSSYEQYF. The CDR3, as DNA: TGTGCCAGCAGTTACTCGAGGACAGACTCTTCCTACGAGCAGTACTTC.

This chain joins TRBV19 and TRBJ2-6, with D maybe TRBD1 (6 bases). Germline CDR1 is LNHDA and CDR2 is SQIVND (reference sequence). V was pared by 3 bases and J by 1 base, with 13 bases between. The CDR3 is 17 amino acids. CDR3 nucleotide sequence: TGTGCCAGTAGTATGGTTCTACAGGGTTCTGGGGCCAACGTCCTGACTTTC. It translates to CASSMVLQGSGANVLTF.

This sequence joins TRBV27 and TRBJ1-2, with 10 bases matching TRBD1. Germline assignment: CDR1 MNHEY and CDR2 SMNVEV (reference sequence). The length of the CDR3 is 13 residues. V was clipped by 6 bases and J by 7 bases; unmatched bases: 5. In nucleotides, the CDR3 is TGTGCCAGCAGCGGACAGGGGGATTTTGGCTACACCTTC. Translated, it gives CASSGQGDFGYTF.